The present TCR beta chain was sequenced within a study of CD8 T cells in Susac syndrome. The germline V gene has CDR1 MNHEY and CDR2 SMNVEV (reference sequence). Trimming left V 5 bases short and J 5 bases short, with 14 bases between. CDR3 length: 14 amino acids. Roughly 0.45 to 1 ug RNA was reverse transcribed with random hexamers. TCRdb analysed the immunoSEQ multiplex PCR reads with MiXCR anew, one entry per CDR3 protein. There are under 200,000 distinct CDR3 sequences in the sample; approximately 95% occur only once, and less than 0.2% lies in the top ten. The sequencing input was CD8+ T cells from PBMCs. J is TRBJ2-3 and V is TRBV27; D ambiguous. The clonotype was recovered from a human donor with multiple sclerosis. The CDR3 loop is CASSPPGSVDTQYF. CDR3 DNA sequence: TGTGCCAGCAGTCCACCTGGATCGGTAGATACGCAGTATTTT.